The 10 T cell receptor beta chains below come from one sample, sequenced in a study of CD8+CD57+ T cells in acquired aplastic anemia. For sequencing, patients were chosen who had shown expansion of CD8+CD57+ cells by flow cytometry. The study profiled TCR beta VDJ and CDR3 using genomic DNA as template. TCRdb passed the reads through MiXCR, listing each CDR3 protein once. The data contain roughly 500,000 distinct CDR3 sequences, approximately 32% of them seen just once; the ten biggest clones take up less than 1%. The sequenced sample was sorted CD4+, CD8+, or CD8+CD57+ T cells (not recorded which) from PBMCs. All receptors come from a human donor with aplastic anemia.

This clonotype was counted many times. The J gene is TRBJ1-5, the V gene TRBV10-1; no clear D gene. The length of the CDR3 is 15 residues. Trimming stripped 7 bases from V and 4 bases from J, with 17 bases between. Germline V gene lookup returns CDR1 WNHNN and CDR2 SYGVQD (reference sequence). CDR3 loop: CASKSPKEPNQPQHF. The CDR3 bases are TGCGCCAGCAAATCACCAAAAGAACCTAATCAGCCCCAGCATTTT.

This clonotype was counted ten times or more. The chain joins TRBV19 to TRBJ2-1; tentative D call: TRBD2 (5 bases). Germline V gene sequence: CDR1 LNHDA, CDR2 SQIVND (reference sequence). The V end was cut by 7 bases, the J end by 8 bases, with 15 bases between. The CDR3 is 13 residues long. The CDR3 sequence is CASNMRAHDEQFF. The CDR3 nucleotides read TGTGCCAGTAACATGCGGGCCCACGATGAGCAGTTCTTC.

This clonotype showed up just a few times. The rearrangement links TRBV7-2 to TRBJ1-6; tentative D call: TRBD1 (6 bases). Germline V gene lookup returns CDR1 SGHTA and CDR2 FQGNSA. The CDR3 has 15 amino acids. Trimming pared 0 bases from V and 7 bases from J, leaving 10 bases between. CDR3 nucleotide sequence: TGTGCCAGCAGCTTAGCTTTCAGGGGAAATTCACCCCTCCACTTT. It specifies CASSLAFRGNSPLHF.

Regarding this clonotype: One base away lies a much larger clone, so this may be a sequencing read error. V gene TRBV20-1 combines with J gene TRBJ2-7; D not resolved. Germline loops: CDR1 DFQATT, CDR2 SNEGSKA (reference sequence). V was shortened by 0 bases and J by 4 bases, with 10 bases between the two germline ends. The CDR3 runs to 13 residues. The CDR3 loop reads CSAREILGYEQYF. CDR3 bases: TGCAGTGCTAGAGAAATCCTCGGGTACGAGCAGTACTTC.

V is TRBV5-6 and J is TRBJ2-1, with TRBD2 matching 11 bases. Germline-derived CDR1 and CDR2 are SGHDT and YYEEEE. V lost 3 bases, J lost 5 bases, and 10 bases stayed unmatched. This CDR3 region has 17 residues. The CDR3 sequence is CASSSPPYSGRDNEQFF. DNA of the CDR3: TGTGCCAGCAGCTCTCCCCCTTATAGCGGGAGGGACAATGAGCAGTTCTTC.

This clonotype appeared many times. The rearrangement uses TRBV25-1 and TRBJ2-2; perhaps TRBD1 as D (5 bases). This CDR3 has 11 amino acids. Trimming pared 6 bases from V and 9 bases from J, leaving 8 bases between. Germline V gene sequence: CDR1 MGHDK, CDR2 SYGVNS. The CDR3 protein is CASSQGWELFF. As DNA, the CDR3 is TGTGCCAGCAGCCAGGGCTGGGAGCTGTTTTTT. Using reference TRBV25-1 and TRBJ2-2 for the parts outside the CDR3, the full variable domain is EADIYQTPRYLVIGTGKKITLECSQTMGHDKMYWYQQDPGMELHLIHYSYGVNSTEKGDLSSESTVSRIRTEHFPLTLESARPSHTSQYLCASSQGWELFFGEGSRLTVL.

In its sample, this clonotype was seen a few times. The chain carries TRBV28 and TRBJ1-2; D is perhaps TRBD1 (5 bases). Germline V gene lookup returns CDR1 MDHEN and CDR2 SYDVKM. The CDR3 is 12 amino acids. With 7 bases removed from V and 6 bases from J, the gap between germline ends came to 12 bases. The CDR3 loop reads CASTRVGNGYTF. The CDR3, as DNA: TGTGCCAGCACCAGGGTCGGGAATGGCTACACCTTC.

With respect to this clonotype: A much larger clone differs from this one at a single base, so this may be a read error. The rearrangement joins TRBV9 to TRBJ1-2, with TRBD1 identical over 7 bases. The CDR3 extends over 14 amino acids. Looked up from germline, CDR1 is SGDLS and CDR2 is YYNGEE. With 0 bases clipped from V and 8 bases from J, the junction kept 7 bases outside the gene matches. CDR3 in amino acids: CASSVEDRFGGYTF. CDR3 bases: TGTGCCAGCAGCGTAGAGGACAGGTTCGGCGGCTACACCTTC.

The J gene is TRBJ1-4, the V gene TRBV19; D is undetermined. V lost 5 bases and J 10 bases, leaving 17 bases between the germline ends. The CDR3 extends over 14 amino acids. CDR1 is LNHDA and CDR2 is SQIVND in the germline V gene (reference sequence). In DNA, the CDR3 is TGTGCCAGTAGTCTGACGTGGTCTATGGGAAAACTGTTTTTT. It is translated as CASSLTWSMGKLFF.

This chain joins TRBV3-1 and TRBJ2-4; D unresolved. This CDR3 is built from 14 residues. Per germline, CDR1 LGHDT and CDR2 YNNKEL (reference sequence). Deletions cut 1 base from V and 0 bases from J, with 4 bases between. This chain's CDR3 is CASSQGVAKNIQYF. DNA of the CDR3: TGTGCCAGCAGCCAAGGGGTAGCCAAAAACATTCAGTACTTC.